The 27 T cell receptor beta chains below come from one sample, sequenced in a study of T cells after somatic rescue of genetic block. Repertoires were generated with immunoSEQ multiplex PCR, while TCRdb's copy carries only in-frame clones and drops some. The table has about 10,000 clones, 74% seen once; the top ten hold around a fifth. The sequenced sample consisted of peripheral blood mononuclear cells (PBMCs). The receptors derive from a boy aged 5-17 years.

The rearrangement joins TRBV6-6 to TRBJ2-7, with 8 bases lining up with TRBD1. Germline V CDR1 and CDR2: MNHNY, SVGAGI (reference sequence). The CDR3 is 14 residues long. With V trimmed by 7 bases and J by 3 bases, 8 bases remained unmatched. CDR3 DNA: TGTGCCAGCACCAGGACAGGGCTAAACTACGAGCAGTACTTC. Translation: CASTRTGLNYEQYF.

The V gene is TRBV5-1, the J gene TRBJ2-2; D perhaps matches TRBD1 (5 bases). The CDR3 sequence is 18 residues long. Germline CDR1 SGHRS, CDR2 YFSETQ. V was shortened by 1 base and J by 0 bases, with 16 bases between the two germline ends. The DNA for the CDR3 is TGCGCCAGCAGCTTGTGGGGTCAGGGTAAGGCGAACACCGGGGAGCTGTTTTTT. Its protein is CASSLWGQGKANTGELFF.

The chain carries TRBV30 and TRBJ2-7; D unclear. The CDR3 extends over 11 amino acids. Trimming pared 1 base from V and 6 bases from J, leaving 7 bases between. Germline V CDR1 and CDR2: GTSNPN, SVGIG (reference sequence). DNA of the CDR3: TGTGCCTGGAGTGAAGGCGGCGAGCAGTACTTC. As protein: CAWSEGGEQYF. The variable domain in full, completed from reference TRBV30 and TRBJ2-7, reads SQTIHQWPATLVQPVGSPLSLECTVEGTSNPNLYWYRQAAGRGLQLLFYSVGIGQISSEVPQNLSASRPQDRQFILSSKKLLLSDSGFYLCAWSEGGEQYFGPGTRLTVT.

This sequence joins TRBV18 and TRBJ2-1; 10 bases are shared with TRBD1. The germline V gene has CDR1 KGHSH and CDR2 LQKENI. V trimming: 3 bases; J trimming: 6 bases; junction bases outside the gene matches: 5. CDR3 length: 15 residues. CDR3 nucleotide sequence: TGTGCCAGCTCACCCCGGACAGGGGGACCCAATGAGCAGTTCTTC. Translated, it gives CASSPRTGGPNEQFF. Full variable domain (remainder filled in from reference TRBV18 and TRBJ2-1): NAGVMQNPRHLVRRRGQEARLRCSPMKGHSHVYWYRQLPEEGLKFMVYLQKENIIDESGMPKERFSAEFPKEGPSILRIQQVVRGDSAAYFCASSPRTGGPNEQFFGPGTRLTVL.

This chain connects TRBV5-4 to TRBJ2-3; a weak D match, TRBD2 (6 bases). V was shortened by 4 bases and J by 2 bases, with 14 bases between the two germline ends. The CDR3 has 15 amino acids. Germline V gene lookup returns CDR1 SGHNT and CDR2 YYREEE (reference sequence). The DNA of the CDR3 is TGTGCCAGCAGCAGTTCCGGAGGGACCACAGATACGCAGTATTTT. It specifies CASSSSGGTTDTQYF.

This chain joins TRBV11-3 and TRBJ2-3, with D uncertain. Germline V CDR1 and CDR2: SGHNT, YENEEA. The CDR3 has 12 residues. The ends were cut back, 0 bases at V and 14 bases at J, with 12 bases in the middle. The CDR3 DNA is TGTGCCAGCAGCTTAGATGGTAGGGTACGGTATTTT. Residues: CASSLDGRVRYF.

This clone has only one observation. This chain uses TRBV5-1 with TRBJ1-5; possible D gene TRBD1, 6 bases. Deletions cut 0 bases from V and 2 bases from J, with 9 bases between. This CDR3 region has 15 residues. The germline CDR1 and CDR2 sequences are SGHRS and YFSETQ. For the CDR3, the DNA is TGCGCCAGCAGCTTGGAGGGGGGTGGCAATCAGCCCCAGCATTTT. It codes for CASSLEGGGNQPQHF.

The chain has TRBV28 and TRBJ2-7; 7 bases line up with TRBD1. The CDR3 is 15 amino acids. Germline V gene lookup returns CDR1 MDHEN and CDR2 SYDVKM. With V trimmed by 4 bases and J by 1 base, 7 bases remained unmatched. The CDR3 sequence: CASSSWTGGSYEQYF. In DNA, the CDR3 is TGTGCCAGCAGTTCCTGGACAGGCGGGTCCTACGAGCAGTACTTC.

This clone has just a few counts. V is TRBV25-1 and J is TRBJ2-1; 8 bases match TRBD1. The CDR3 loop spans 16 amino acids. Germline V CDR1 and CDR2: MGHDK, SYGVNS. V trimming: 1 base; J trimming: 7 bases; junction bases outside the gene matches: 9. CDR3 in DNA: TGTGCCAGCAGTGAATTTCTCGGGACAGGTCAGAATGAGCAGTTCTTC. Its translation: CASSEFLGTGQNEQFF.

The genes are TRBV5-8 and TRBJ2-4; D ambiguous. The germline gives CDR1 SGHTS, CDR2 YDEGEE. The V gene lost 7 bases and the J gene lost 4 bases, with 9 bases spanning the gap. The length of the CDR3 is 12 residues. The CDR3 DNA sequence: TGTGCCAGCGGATTCTTTAAAAACATTCAGTACTTC. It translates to CASGFFKNIQYF.

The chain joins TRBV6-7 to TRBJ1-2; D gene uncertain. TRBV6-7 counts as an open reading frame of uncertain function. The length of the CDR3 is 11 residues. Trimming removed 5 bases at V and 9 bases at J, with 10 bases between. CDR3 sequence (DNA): TGTGCCAGCAGTGTATCCAGGAGCTACACCTTC. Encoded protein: CASSVSRSYTF.

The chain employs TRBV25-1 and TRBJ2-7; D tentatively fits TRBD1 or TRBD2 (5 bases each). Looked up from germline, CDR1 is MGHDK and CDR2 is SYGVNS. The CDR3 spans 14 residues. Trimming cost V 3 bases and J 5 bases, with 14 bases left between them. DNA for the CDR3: TGTGCCAGCAGTGACGGGGAAAGGGACCACGAGCAGTACTTC. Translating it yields CASSDGERDHEQYF.

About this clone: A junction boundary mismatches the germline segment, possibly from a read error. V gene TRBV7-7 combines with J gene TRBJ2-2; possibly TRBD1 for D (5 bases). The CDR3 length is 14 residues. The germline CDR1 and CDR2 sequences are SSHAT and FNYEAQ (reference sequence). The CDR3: CASSPGHYTGELFF. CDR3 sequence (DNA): TGTGCTAGCAGTCCCGGACACTACACCGGGGAGCTGTTTTTT.

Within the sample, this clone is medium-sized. As DNA, the CDR3 is TGTGCCAGCAGCGTAGGGCGCACCAGGGTCTATGGCTACACCTTC. It codes for CASSVGRTRVYGYTF. This chain links TRBV9 with TRBJ1-2; D might be TRBD1 (5 bases). Trimming left V 0 bases short and J 4 bases short, with 13 bases between. The germline CDR1 and CDR2 sequences are SGDLS and YYNGEE. CDR3 size: 15 residues.

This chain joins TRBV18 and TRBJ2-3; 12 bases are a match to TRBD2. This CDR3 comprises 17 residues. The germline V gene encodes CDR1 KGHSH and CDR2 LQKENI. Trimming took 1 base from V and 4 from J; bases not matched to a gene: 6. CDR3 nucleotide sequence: TGTGCCAGCTCACCACGGCTGGCTAGCGGGGGGGCAGATACGCAGTATTTT. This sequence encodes CASSPRLASGGADTQYF.

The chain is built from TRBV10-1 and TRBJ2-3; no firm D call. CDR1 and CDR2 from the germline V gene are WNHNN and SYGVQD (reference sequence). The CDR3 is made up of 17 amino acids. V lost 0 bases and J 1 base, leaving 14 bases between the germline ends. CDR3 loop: CASSESRLEFGTDTQYF. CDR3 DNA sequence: TGCGCCAGCAGTGAGTCGAGGCTAGAATTTGGCACAGATACGCAGTATTTT.

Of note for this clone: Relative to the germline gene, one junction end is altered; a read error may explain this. The CDR3 sequence is CASRSRGAETQYF. CDR3 sequence (DNA): TGTGCGAGTAGGTCCAGGGGGGCAGAGACCCAGTACTTC. V is TRBV19 and J is TRBJ2-5, with TRBD1 as a possible D gene (7 bases). The CDR3 runs 13 residues. Germline V gene sequence: CDR1 LNHDA, CDR2 SQIVND (reference sequence).

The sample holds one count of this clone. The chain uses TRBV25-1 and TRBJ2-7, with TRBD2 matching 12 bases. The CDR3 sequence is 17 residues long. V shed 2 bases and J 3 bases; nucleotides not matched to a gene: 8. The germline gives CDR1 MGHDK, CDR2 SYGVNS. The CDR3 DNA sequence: TGTGCCAGCAGTGAACCCCCCCAGACTAGCGGGGGCTACGAGCAGTACTTC. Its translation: CASSEPPQTSGGYEQYF.

As DNA, the CDR3 is TGTGCCAGCAACCCTGCGGGGTACTCCTCCTACGAGCAGTACTTC. It specifies CASNPAGYSSYEQYF. The chain employs TRBV6-5 and TRBJ2-7; D may be TRBD2 (6 bases). V was clipped by 7 bases and J by 0 bases, with 16 bases between them. CDR3 length: 15 amino acids. Germline V CDR1 and CDR2: MNHEY, SVGAGI.

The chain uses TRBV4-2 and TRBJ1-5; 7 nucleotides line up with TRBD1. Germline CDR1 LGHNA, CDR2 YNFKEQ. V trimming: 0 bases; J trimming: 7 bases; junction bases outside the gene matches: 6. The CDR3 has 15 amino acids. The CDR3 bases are TGTGCCAGCAGCCAAGATGGGACAGAGCTCCAGCCCCAGCATTTT. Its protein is CASSQDGTELQPQHF.

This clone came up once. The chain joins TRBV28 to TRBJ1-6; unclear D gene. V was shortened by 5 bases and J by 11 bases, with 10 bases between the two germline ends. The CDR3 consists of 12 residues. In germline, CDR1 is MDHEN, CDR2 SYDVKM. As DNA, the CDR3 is TGTGCCAGCAGTCCAGTAGTTCCACCCCTCCACTTT. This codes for CASSPVVPPLHF.

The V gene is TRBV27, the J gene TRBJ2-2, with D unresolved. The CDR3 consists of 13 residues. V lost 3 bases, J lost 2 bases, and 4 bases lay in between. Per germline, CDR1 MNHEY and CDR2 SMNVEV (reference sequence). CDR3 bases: TGTGCCAGCAGTTTCATCAACACCGGGGAGCTGTTTTTT. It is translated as CASSFINTGELFF.

This CDR3 reads CASSSDRVGTEAFF. The DNA of the CDR3 is TGTGCCAGCAGTTCGGACAGGGTGGGCACTGAAGCTTTCTTT. The chain uses TRBV28 and TRBJ1-1; TRBD1 matches 8 bases. The CDR3 runs 14 residues. V was pared by 4 bases and J by 4 bases, with 5 bases of the junction left unmatched. Germline V gene lookup returns CDR1 MDHEN and CDR2 SYDVKM.

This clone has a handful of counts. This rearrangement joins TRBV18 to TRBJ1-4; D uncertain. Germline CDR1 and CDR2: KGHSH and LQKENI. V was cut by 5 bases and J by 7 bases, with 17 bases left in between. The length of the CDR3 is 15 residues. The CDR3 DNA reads TGTGCCAGCTCAAAAGCGAGTTTCGGGGTTGAAAAACTGTTTTTT. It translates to CASSKASFGVEKLFF.

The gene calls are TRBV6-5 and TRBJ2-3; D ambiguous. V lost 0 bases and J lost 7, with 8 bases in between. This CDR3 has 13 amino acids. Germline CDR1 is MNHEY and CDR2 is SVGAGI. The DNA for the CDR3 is TGTGCCAGCAGTTACTCGGCAGGAAATACGCAGTATTTT. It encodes CASSYSAGNTQYF.

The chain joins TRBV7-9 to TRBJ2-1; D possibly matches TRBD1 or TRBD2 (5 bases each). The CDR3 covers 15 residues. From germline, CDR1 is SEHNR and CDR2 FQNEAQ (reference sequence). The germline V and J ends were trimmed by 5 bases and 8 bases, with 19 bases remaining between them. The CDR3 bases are TGTGCCAGCAGCCCCGGGACCAGCCTTATCCATGAGCAGTTCTTC. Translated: CASSPGTSLIHEQFF. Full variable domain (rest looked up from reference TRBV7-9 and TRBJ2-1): DTGVSQNPRHKITKRGQNVTFRCDPISEHNRLYWYRQTLGQGPEFLTYFQNEAQLEKSRLLSDRFSAERPKGSFSTLEIQRTEQGDSAMYLCASSPGTSLIHEQFFGPGTRLTVL.

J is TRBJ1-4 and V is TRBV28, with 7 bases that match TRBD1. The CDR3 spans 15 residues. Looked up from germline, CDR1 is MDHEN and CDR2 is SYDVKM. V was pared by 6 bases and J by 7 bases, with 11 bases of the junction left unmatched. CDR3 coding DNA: TGTGCCAGCAGGCCGGTAGGGGCAGGGGGTGAAAAACTGTTTTTT. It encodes CASRPVGAGGEKLFF.